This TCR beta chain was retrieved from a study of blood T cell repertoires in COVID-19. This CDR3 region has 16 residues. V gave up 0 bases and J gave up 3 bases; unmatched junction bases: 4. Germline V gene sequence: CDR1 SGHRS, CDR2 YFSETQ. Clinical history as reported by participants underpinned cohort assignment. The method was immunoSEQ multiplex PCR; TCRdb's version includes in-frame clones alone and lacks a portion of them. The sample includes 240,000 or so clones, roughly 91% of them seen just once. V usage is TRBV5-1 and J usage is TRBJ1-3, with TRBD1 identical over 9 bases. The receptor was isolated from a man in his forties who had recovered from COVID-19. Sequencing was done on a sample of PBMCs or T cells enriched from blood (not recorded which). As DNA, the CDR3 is TGCGCCAGCAGCTTGGCCACAGGGGGCATTGGAAACACCATATATTTT. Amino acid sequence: CASSLATGGIGNTIYF. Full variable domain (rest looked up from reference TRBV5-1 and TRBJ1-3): KAGVTQTPRYLIKTRGQQVTLSCSPISGHRSVSWYQQTPGQGLQFLFEYFSETQRNKGNFPGRFSGRQFSNSRSEMNVSTLELGDSALYLCASSLATGGIGNTIYFGEGSWLTVV.